This T cell receptor (beta chain) appears in the sequencing data of a study of blood T cell repertoires in COVID-19. At the level of the study: Italy, Spain and the United States were the sources of the convalescent and acute COVID-19 samples. Nucleic acid was either cDNA or gDNA, and it came from T cells, B-cell-depleted T cells, or PBMCs.

After removal of 5 bases from V and 2 bases from J, the junction contained 8 bases not matched to a gene. This CDR3 is 15 amino acids long. The germline V gene encodes CDR1 MDHEN and CDR2 SYDVKM. Sequencing was performed with immunoSEQ multiplex PCR; in TCRdb, only in-frame clones are kept and a portion is missing. The sample consists of about 330,000 clones, 75% to 90% of them appearing once. The cohort comprised adults aged about 18 to 100 years residing in 20 to 30 US areas. Participant reports of clinical history set cohort assignment. The chain has TRBV28 and TRBJ1-1; 7 nucleotides line up with TRBD1. The receptor comes from a man under 40 who had recovered from COVID-19. Sequencing used PBMCs or T cells enriched from blood (not recorded which). DNA for the CDR3: TGTGCCAGCAGTACTCACAGGGGCCCTAACACTGAAGCTTTCTTT. Residues: CASSTHRGPNTEAFF.